This T cell receptor (beta chain) came from a study of T cells after yellow fever vaccination. Study-wide findings and caveats: Contaminants from the bulk population, in the form of abundant clonotypes, could be found in FACS-sorted repertoires. Post-booster repertoires again held most primary-vaccination clones (roughly 96% CD4, about 88% CD8). Some clonotypes were seen in both the CD4 and the CD8 compartments. These made up a small share and likely arose from convergent recombination.

This clonotype was detected only a few times. Its antigen is as yet unknown. A 5'RACE template-switching step, the method used to make TCR cDNA, added a universal primer site and UMIs. MiXCR was run by TCRdb on the 5' RACE reads, yielding one entry per CDR3 protein. The sample contains approximately 120,000 distinct CDR3 sequences, around 15% of which appear only once. Germline CDR1 is SEHNR and CDR2 is FQNEAQ (reference sequence). The V gene lost 1 base and the J gene lost 6 bases, with 7 bases spanning the gap. The CDR3 is 12 residues long. The sequence came from a man younger than 35 who received the YFV17D yellow fever vaccine. This chain joins TRBV7-9 and TRBJ2-7; D uncertain. The sample consisted of CD8+ T cells sorted from PBMCs, taken 5 days after the yellow fever booster vaccination. The CDR3 nucleotides read TGTGCCAGCAGCTTAGGCCCATTCGAGCAGTACTTC. Protein product: CASSLGPFEQYF.